This T cell receptor beta chain was identified during a study of T cell repertoires in cytomegalovirus infection. Study at large: Indicated by public TCR beta signatures were CMV infection and matching HLA type. Points from the study as a whole: Dominating the ex vivo response were TCR beta clonotypes that were CMV-specific and HLA-C-restricted. The cumulative frequency of public TCR beta families distinguished individuals who carried CMV together with the relevant HLA.

The CDR3 has 15 amino acids. The V gene end was trimmed by 7 bases and the J gene end by 5 bases; junction bases not matched to a gene: 9. One entry per CDR3 protein, called by TCRdb with MiXCR from the reads. The sample records about 260,000 distinct CDR3 sequences, approximately 8.3% being singletons. Worth noting for this clonotype: Antigen: not known.

The chain recombines TRBV12-3 or TRBV12-4 with TRBJ2-2; the match to TRBD1 covers 8 bases. The material sequenced was PBMCs. This TCR came from a human donor in good health (CMV status not recorded). Some clones in this sample may be carry-over from other donors' samples. The CDR3 here is CASNPGQGRTGELFF. DNA for the CDR3: TGTGCCAGCAACCCAGGACAGGGTCGGACCGGGGAGCTGTTTTTT.